The source of this TCR beta chain is a study of T cell changes during pregnancy in multiple sclerosis. The CDR3 contains 11 residues. Trimming shortened V by 10 bases and J by 5 bases, and 12 bases separated the two germline ends. Germline-derived CDR1 and CDR2 are LNHDA and SQIVND (reference sequence). Profiling relied on immunoSEQ multiplex PCR, and the TCRdb table lists in-frame clones only, not all of them. The sample yields 30,000 to 40,000 clones, approximately 90% seen once. The sequence was collected from a female donor with multiple sclerosis, enrolled in a pregnancy study. This chain joins TRBV19 and TRBJ2-7, with D perhaps matching TRBD1 (5 bases). Sequenced here: CD8+ T cells from peripheral blood mononuclear cells, sampled in the third trimester of pregnancy. This CDR3 reads CATETENEQYF. DNA for the CDR3: TGTGCCACAGAGACAGAGAACGAGCAGTACTTC.